Included here is one TCR beta chain sequence, with context. Trimming stripped 4 bases from V and 0 bases from J, with 10 bases between. Per the germline V gene, CDR1 is MNHEY and CDR2 is SVGEGT. This CDR3 spans 15 amino acids. The data are from a study of blood T cell repertoires in COVID-19. Study background: Acute and convalescent COVID-19 specimens originated in the United States, Italy and Spain.

Generated by immunoSEQ multiplex PCR, the TCRdb table keeps only in-frame clones and is missing some. The table lists around 180,000 clones, around 85% of them singletons. The V call is TRBV6-2 or TRBV6-3, the J call TRBJ2-1, with TRBD1 as a possible D gene (6 bases). Sequencing was performed on peripheral blood. The TCR comes from an older man with active or convalescent COVID-19. The CDR3 spells CASSSGTSSYNEQFF. CDR3 coding DNA: TGTGCCAGCAGTTCCGGGACAAGCTCCTACAATGAGCAGTTCTTC.